This T cell receptor (beta chain) originates from a study of shared clonotypes between healthy human individuals. The V gene lost 0 bases and the J gene lost 1 base, with 10 bases spanning the gap. The CDR3 loop spans 16 amino acids. Germline V gives CDR1 SGHDN, CDR2 FVKESK. The repertoire was sequenced with immunoSEQ multiplex PCR; TCRdb's copy has only in-frame clones and lacks some. The sample holds millions of clones, roughly 94% seen once. This sequence originates from a man aged 18 to 29 in good health. The chain links TRBV14 to TRBJ2-1; possible D gene TRBD2, 7 bases. Sequences were obtained from naive CD4+ T cells sorted from blood. Stated subset: CD45RA+ positively selected. DNA of the CDR3: TGTGCCAGCAGCCAAGACAGGGGACTATCCTACAATGAGCAGTTCTTC. Protein sequence: CASSQDRGLSYNEQFF.